This TCR beta chain was captured in a study of OX40 agonist ivuxolimab in advanced cancers. Overall study context: Under the entry rules, prior anti-PD-1, anti-PD-L1 or anti-CTLA-4 therapy was allowed, and approximately 40% had some.

Sequencing was performed with immunoSEQ multiplex PCR; in TCRdb, only in-frame clones are kept and a portion is missing. The sample has tens of thousands of clones, roughly 91% seen once. Overall study results and limits: Some nonresponders likewise displayed low normalized T-cell clonal expansion. Among T cells, CD8+ cells averaged more expanded clones than CD4+ cells. Dosing at 0.1 to 3.0 mg/kg was accompanied by clonal expansion of CD4+ and CD8+ blood T cells by week 6.

Germline V CDR1 and CDR2: LNHDA, SQIVND (reference sequence). The V and J ends lost 5 bases and 4 bases respectively, with 17 bases between them. The CDR3 contains 15 residues. A note on this clone: Its antigen is unknown.

The chain joins TRBV19 to TRBJ1-2; possibly TRBD1 for D (6 bases). The clonotype comes from an adult with an advanced solid tumor such as melanoma, head and neck, liver or kidney cancer. Sequences were derived from CD4+ or CD8+ T cells sorted from blood, sampled in a trial of the OX40 agonist ivuxolimab. CDR3 in amino acids: CASSLTGLVGYGYTF. Written as DNA, the CDR3 is TGTGCCAGTAGTCTCACAGGGTTAGTTGGCTATGGCTACACCTTC.